The 24 T cell receptor beta chains below come from one sample, sequenced in a study of blood T cells in healthy people across ages. A second PCR, run for roughly 7 to 12 cycles, used a sample-barcoded 5' primer plus a J-beta primer mix. A single record per CDR3 protein comes from TCRdb applying MiXCR to the 5' RACE reads. Seen here are 550,000 to 600,000 distinct CDR3 sequences, less than 60% observed once, and the top ten hold 20% to 25%. Material: blood. The receptors originated from an elderly man in good health.

This clonotype occurred a few times. The chain has TRBV7-8 and TRBJ1-2; unclear D gene. The V end lost 1 base, the J end lost 1 base, and 7 bases lay between the germline ends. The length of the CDR3 is 14 residues. Germline loops: CDR1 SGHVS, CDR2 FQNEAQ. CDR3 region: CASSLGSINYGYTF. CDR3 nucleotides: TGTGCCAGCAGCTTAGGTTCCATTAACTATGGCTACACCTTC. Supplemented by reference TRBV7-8 and TRBJ1-2, the full variable domain reads GAGVSQSPRYKVAKRGQDVALRCDPISGHVSLFWYQQALGQGPEFLTYFQNEAQLDKSGLPSDRFFAERPEGSVSTLKIQRTQQEDSAVYLCASSLGSINYGYTFGSGTRLTVV.

This clonotype has a handful of counts. The V gene is TRBV5-1, the J gene TRBJ1-2; D might be TRBD1 (5 bases). The V gene's germline CDR1 is SGHRS and CDR2 YFSETQ. With 4 bases removed from V and 3 bases from J, the gap between germline ends came to 13 bases. CDR3 size: 14 residues. CDR3 residues: CASSRDGSYYGYTF. CDR3 nucleotides: TGCGCCAGCAGCCGGGACGGTTCCTACTATGGCTACACCTTC.

This clonotype was seen a handful of times. V and J are TRBV27 and TRBJ1-2, with D perhaps matching TRBD1 (5 bases). The CDR3 is 14 residues long. V shed 2 bases and J shed 5 bases, with 12 bases lying between them. The germline gives CDR1 MNHEY, CDR2 SMNVEV (reference sequence). DNA of the CDR3: TGTGCCAGCAGTTTAACCGGCGGGGGGTATGGCTACACCTTC. As protein: CASSLTGGGYGYTF.

The chain employs TRBV20-1 and TRBJ1-5, with 8 positions matching TRBD1. The CDR3 sequence is 13 residues long. Losses at the gene ends were 1 base for V and 5 bases for J; bases not matched to a gene: 1. The germline CDR1 and CDR2 sequences are DFQATT and SNEGSKA (reference sequence). The CDR3 here is CSARVQGDQPQHF. DNA for the CDR3: TGCAGTGCTAGAGTACAGGGGGATCAGCCCCAGCATTTT.

This rearrangement joins TRBV25-1 to TRBJ2-5, with D possibly being TRBD2 (7 bases). The germline gives CDR1 MGHDK, CDR2 SYGVNS. The V end was cut by 1 base, the J end by 4 bases, with 13 bases between. CDR3 size: 15 residues. CDR3 sequence: CASSESAGARETQYF. CDR3 sequence (DNA): TGTGCCAGCAGTGAATCCGCGGGGGCTAGAGAGACCCAGTACTTC.

The rearrangement links TRBV4-2 to TRBJ2-5, with 7 bases fitting TRBD1. V trimming: 0 bases; J trimming: 11 bases; junction bases outside the gene matches: 21. The CDR3 has 18 amino acids. Germline CDR1 reads LGHNA; CDR2 reads YNFKEQ. The CDR3 sequence is CASSQERRGQVPGNEQYF. In DNA, the CDR3 is TGTGCCAGCAGCCAAGAAAGGCGCGGACAGGTACCTGGCAATGAGCAGTACTTC.

This clonotype was seen repeatedly, ten times or more. The chain carries TRBV6-6 and TRBJ2-5, with TRBD2 identical over 8 bases. The CDR3 loop spans 13 amino acids. V lost 5 bases, J lost 11 bases, and 10 bases stayed unmatched. CDR1 is MNHNY, CDR2 SVGAGI, per germline (reference sequence). CDR3 region: CASSPQAGVEQYF. The DNA for the CDR3 is TGTGCCAGCAGTCCCCAAGCGGGAGTTGAGCAGTACTTC.

V gene TRBV20-1 combines with J gene TRBJ2-5; 10 nucleotides align to TRBD1. The germline V gene encodes CDR1 DFQATT and CDR2 SNEGSKA (reference sequence). The CDR3 is made up of 14 amino acids. V gave up 6 bases and J gave up 1 base; unmatched junction bases: 5. In DNA, the CDR3 is TGCAGTGCGCCTGGGGACAGGGGCCAAGAGACCCAGTACTTC. Translated: CSAPGDRGQETQYF.

CDR3 bases: TGCGCCAGCAGCTTGGGGCTCCCCAGCTCCTACAATGAGCAGTTCTTC. It is translated as CASSLGLPSSYNEQFF. This sequence joins TRBV5-1 and TRBJ2-1; D gene unclear. The CDR3 is made up of 16 amino acids. Germline V CDR1 and CDR2: SGHRS, YFSETQ. Trimming pared 0 bases from V and 0 bases from J, leaving 10 bases between.

The chain is built from TRBV4-2 and TRBJ2-4; tentatively, D is TRBD1 or TRBD2 (5 bases each). The end of the DNA aligns better with TRBJ2-7, so the J call may be wrong. The CDR3 runs to 16 residues. Germline assignment: CDR1 LGHNA and CDR2 YNFKEQ. This CDR3 is CASSQAETGATLEQYF. The CDR3 DNA reads TGTGCCAGCAGCCAAGCAGAGACCGGGGCTACGCTCGAGCAGTACTTC.

This clonotype was recorded at least ten times. The V call is TRBV7-9, the J call TRBJ2-1; D not resolved. Germline V gives CDR1 SEHNR, CDR2 FQNEAQ (reference sequence). V lost 3 bases to trimming and J lost 1 base, with 7 bases between them. The CDR3 has 14 amino acids. Here the CDR3 reads CASSFTKSYNEQFF. DNA of the CDR3: TGTGCCAGCAGCTTTACGAAGTCCTACAATGAGCAGTTCTTC.

This chain links TRBV7-2 with TRBJ2-5, with D perhaps TRBD1 or TRBD2 (5 bases each). The better agreement between TRBJ2-7 and the DNA end casts doubt on the J call. CDR1 and CDR2 (germline): SGHTA, FQGNSA. The CDR3 extends over 14 amino acids. The CDR3 spells CASSRTGRRDEQYF. CDR3 coding DNA: TGTGCCAGCAGCCGGACGGGGCGCCGGGACGAGCAGTACTTC.

This clonotype has more than one count but fewer than ten. The chain carries TRBV29-1 and TRBJ2-7; maybe TRBD2 (5 bases). The CDR3 is 12 amino acids. The V and J ends lost 4 bases and 6 bases respectively, with 13 bases between them. Per germline, CDR1 SQVTM and CDR2 ANQGSEA. Here the CDR3 reads CSVAAAAGEQYF. CDR3 coding DNA: TGCAGCGTTGCGGCAGCGGCGGGCGAGCAGTACTTC.

The chain employs TRBV9 and TRBJ2-1, with 8 bases identical to TRBD2. V gave up 4 bases and J gave up 5 bases; unmatched junction bases: 11. Germline CDR1 SGDLS, CDR2 YYNGEE. The CDR3 extends over 16 amino acids. The CDR3 protein is CASSPRALAGNNEQFF. The CDR3 DNA sequence: TGTGCCAGCAGCCCCAGGGCTCTAGCGGGCAACAATGAGCAGTTCTTC.

This clonotype was counted once. The germline gene is not matched at one end of the junction; a read error may be the cause. The rearrangement links TRBV6-6 to TRBJ1-1; no reliable D call. This CDR3 spans 15 amino acids. From germline, CDR1 is MNHNY and CDR2 SVGAGI (reference sequence). Here the CDR3 DNA reads TGTGCCAGCAGTCCCACGGTCCGAGGAAACACTGGAGCTTTCTTT. Its protein product is CASSPTVRGNTGAFF.

V is TRBV20-1 and J is TRBJ1-2; TRBD1 is a possible D gene (6 bases). The V end lost 6 bases, the J end lost 4 bases, and 18 bases lay between the germline ends. The CDR3 length is 14 residues. Germline V CDR1 and CDR2: DFQATT, SNEGSKA (reference sequence). The CDR3 sequence: CSAPARGGSYGYTF. CDR3 nucleotide sequence: TGCAGTGCCCCGGCCCGCGGGGGCAGCTATGGCTACACCTTC.

Note on this clonotype: Mismatch with germline at one junction end may stem from a read error. This chain joins TRBV11-2 and TRBJ2-4; D ambiguous. The assigned J gene may be wrong: the sequence end matches TRBJ2-7 better. The CDR3 is made up of 14 amino acids. CDR1 SGHAT and CDR2 FQNNGV come from the germline V gene. CDR3 DNA: TGTGCCTGCAGCTTGGGTAGAAGCTCCTACGAGCAGTACTTC. Its protein is CACSLGRSSYEQYF.

The chain couples TRBV11-2 to TRBJ1-4; 10 bases are shared with TRBD1. The CDR3 is 16 residues long. J lost 8 bases, V lost 3 bases, and 9 bases had no gene match. Germline-derived CDR1 and CDR2 are SGHAT and FQNNGV. CDR3 sequence: CASSFYGTGDREKLFF. In DNA form, the CDR3 reads TGTGCCAGCAGCTTTTATGGGACAGGGGATCGAGAAAAACTGTTTTTT.

This clonotype was detected only a few times. This chain connects TRBV4-3 to TRBJ1-3, with D tentatively TRBD1 (5 bases). Trimming left V 3 bases short and J 1 base short, with 19 bases between. Germline CDR1 reads LGHNA; CDR2 reads YSLEER. The length of the CDR3 is 18 residues. In DNA, the CDR3 is TGCGCCAGCAGCCAGTACCGACATGTCGAGGGGTCTGGAAACACCATATATTTT. This gives the protein CASSQYRHVEGSGNTIYF.

The chain uses TRBV24-1 and TRBJ1-2; D uncertain. Trimming took off 1 base at V and 6 bases at J, with 2 bases between the two ends. Germline assignment: CDR1 KGHDR and CDR2 SFDVKD. The CDR3 loop spans 11 amino acids. CDR3 sequence reads: CATSDFDGYTF. The CDR3 DNA sequence: TGTGCCACCAGTGATTTTGATGGCTACACCTTC.

This clonotype was recorded a few times. The chain is built from TRBV7-2 and TRBJ2-5; D perhaps matches TRBD2 (6 bases). The CDR3 totals 15 residues. Between the trimmed V and J ends, which lost 1 base and 2 bases, there was a span of 11 bases. CDR1 is SGHTA and CDR2 is FQGNSA in the germline V gene. Here the CDR3 reads CASSLVPSVQETQYF. CDR3 DNA: TGTGCCAGCAGCTTAGTCCCTAGCGTGCAAGAGACCCAGTACTTC.

Concerning this clonotype: This could be a read error, since a much larger clone is one nucleotide away. The V call is TRBV6-5, the J call TRBJ2-5; TRBD1 agrees at 11 bases. The CDR3 contains 13 residues. From germline, CDR1 is MNHEY and CDR2 SVGAGI. Unmatched junction bases numbered 12, after V lost 10 bases and J lost 11 bases. The DNA for the CDR3 is TGTGCCACCGGGACAGGGGGGAAAAATGAGCAGTACTTC. Residues: CATGTGGKNEQYF.

Concerning this clonotype: A junction boundary mismatches the germline segment, possibly from a read error. The chain has TRBV27 and TRBJ2-7, with 10 bases fitting TRBD2. Germline loops: CDR1 MNHEY, CDR2 SMNVEV (reference sequence). The CDR3 contains 16 residues. The CDR3 region has the DNA TGTCCCAGCAAGATAACCCTAGCGGGAGAATCCTACGAGCAGTACTTC. As protein: CPSKITLAGESYEQYF.

The V and J genes are TRBV9 and TRBJ2-3, with unresolved D. V was pared by 0 bases and J by 2 bases, with 13 bases between. This CDR3 spans 16 amino acids. Germline CDR1 and CDR2: SGDLS and YYNGEE. CDR3 bases: TGTGCCAGCAGCGTAGGGGTTGGGGTTACCACAGATACGCAGTATTTT. This encodes CASSVGVGVTTDTQYF.